The text below deals with one TCR beta chain. The data were taken from a study of blood T cell repertoires in COVID-19. The wider study: Collection of acute and convalescent COVID-19 samples took place in the United States, Italy and Spain. T cells, B-cell-depleted T cells, or PBMCs supplied cDNA or gDNA.

Clones were read by immunoSEQ multiplex PCR, and TCRdb kept only the in-frame ones, dropping some. This sample carries over 200,000 clones, about 90% of them seen once, and the ten largest clones take under 2.5%. This CDR3 contains 13 residues. The germline V gene has CDR1 SGDLS and CDR2 YYNGEE. V lost 6 bases and J lost 3, with 10 bases in between. This TCR came from a man in his forties with active or convalescent COVID-19. Sequencing was carried out using peripheral blood. The chain uses TRBV9 and TRBJ1-3; D gene uncertain. The CDR3 loop reads CASTNSGGNTIYF. CDR3 DNA: TGTGCCAGCACAAACTCGGGTGGAAACACCATATATTTT.